The TCR beta chain described here comes from a study of human T cells and chemical hapten exposure. Across the whole study: A roughly 2 cm by roughly 2 cm inner upper arm patch received 2% DPC for sensitization.

TCRdb itself ran the RACE reads through MiXCR, one entry per CDR3 protein. The table lists under 130,000 distinct CDR3 sequences, under 35% of them singletons. In its sample, this clonotype was seen a few times. Time point defined: patch test 3, about 24 weeks after DPC sensitization. This sample's treatment: therapeutic diphenylcyclopropenone sensitization with weekly scalp DPC. The sample was whole blood, taken in connection with sensitization to the hapten diphenylcyclopropenone (DPC). The receptor was derived from a man aged 35 to 55 with alopecia areata. Some clones in this sample may be carry-over from other donors' samples.

Here the CDR3 reads CGTDSGANVLTF. As DNA, the CDR3 is TGTGGGACAGACTCTGGGGCCAACGTCCTGACTTTC. This chain links TRBV7-9 with TRBJ2-6, with D maybe TRBD1 (6 bases). Germline V CDR1 and CDR2: SEHNR, FQNEAQ (reference sequence). CDR3 length: 12 amino acids.